This T cell receptor beta chain was sequenced in a study of blood T cell repertoires in COVID-19. Study overall: The United States, Italy and Spain provided the acute and convalescent COVID-19 samples. Sample material is recorded as cDNA or gDNA derived from T cells, B-cell-depleted T cells, or PBMCs.

In the authors' methods: Amplification of reference gene primers provided the estimated nucleated cell counts. Clones were read by immunoSEQ multiplex PCR, and TCRdb kept only the in-frame ones, dropping some. V and J calls and clone size are given by that table; D and trimming were obtained from the DNA. Of about 120,000 clones detected, 85% to 90% appear once; the ten largest clones hold almost 30%. The CDR3 runs 16 residues. CDR1 is SNHLY and CDR2 is FYNNEI in the germline V gene. V was pared by 7 bases and J by 1 base, with 11 bases of the junction left unmatched. The chain employs TRBV2 and TRBJ2-5; 8 bases map to TRBD1. This receptor was obtained from a woman in her 70s with acute or convalescent COVID-19. The sequenced material came from peripheral blood. DNA of the CDR3: TGTGCCAGCACCCTAGAACAGGGGGGATTCCAAGAGACCCAGTACTTC. It encodes CASTLEQGGFQETQYF.